This TCR beta chain is from a study of control samples from healthy donors and cancer patients. After removal of 5 bases from V and 6 bases from J, the junction contained 15 bases not matched to a gene. Germline V lookup: CDR1 MDHEN, CDR2 SYDVKM. The CDR3 length is 16 residues. Assay used: immunoSEQ multiplex PCR; TCRdb lists only in-frame clones, some missing. Among roughly 180,000 clones listed, roughly 94% were seen once. The rearrangement uses TRBV28 and TRBJ1-2; 7 bases align to TRBD1. The sequence came from a young woman in good health. The sequencing input was blood. CDR3 nucleotide sequence: TGTGCCAGCAGTCCGACTCCGGTAGGGGGCATGGATGGCTACACCTTC. Protein: CASSPTPVGGMDGYTF.